This T cell receptor beta chain is drawn from a study of tumor-infiltrating lymphocytes in primary liver carcinoma (dated 2017 in TCRdb). In terms of the full investigation: Of the five patients (three men and two women, aged 30 to 69 years), four had hepatocellular carcinoma and one had combined HCC and intrahepatic cholangiocarcinoma. The five patients had tumors staged T1-T3 N0M0, with maximum diameters ranging from roughly 4 to 10 cm. Each sample produced roughly 3.65 to 7.13 million productive TCRbeta reads, and read depth showed no significant difference between tissue types. Across five regions of each liver tumor, along with adjacent normal tissue and blood, the study brought together TCRbeta repertoire sequencing, expression microarrays and whole-exome sequencing. A total of about 35 specimens from 5 patients underwent TCRbeta repertoire sequencing, comprising around 25 tumor regions, 5 adjacent noncancerous liver tissues and 5 peripheral blood samples. The roughly 24 tumor region samples were profiled with Agilent mRNA microarrays so that TCRbeta repertoire diversity could be related to the local molecular phenotype. High reproducibility was observed for the technical replicate repertoires, with mean shared-clone rates roughly 0.87 and correlation coefficients above 0.95. Study-wide findings and limitations: A significantly larger repertoire fraction was made up by the top 250 clones in tumors than in blood (p = 0.039). Just about 7.5-25% of top clones turned up in all five regions of a tumor, which suggests spatial heterogeneity among tumor-infiltrating T cells. Only the TCR beta chain was sequenced, which likely underestimates true repertoire diversity because unpaired alpha chains were not captured. Only a few patients were included in the study, and the authors note that the findings should be validated in a larger study. Comparison of CD4+ and CD8+ T cell repertoires was precluded by the use of bulk unsorted samples. Consistent with antigen-driven expansion, pairs of tumor regions showed higher repertoire overlap (mean roughly 36%) than either tumor-adjacent pairs (approximately 17%) or tumor-blood pairs (around 15%).

The CDR3 covers 13 residues, taking in both the cysteine and the phenylalanine. Only the CDR3 DNA is retained, 39 bases long and in frame from the first base. From the germline V gene, CDR1 is LGHNT and CDR2 is FRNRAP. Without any cell sorting, total RNA and DNA were co-extracted from 20-30 mg of bulk tissue using the AllPrep DNA/RNA mini kit. Surgical resection was performed in China between 2015 and 2016 on a handful of patients with histopathologically diagnosed primary liver carcinoma. Chronic HBV infection was present in the patients, and the patients were treatment-naive at sampling. Five spatially separated regions were sampled from each tumor: the superior, inferior, left-lateral and right-lateral poles, plus the tumor centre. More than 75% viable tumor cells were found by histology in every tumor sample. Fresh tumor and adjacent tissue pieces were bisected; one half was stored in RNAlater at -80°C, the other sent for histology.

Of note for this clonotype: What antigen it recognizes has not been identified. It has no much larger one-base neighbor in the sample; base qualities were not kept.

TCRbeta-specific cDNA was reverse-transcribed from approximately 500 ng total RNA using a constant-region primer and ProtoScript II reverse transcriptase. Three nested multiplex PCR rounds, following a slightly modified ARM-PCR procedure, were used to build the TCRbeta libraries. Each of the first two PCR rounds ran for approximately 10 cycles and used multiplex TRBV1-TRBV30 forward primers together with a Cbeta reverse primer. Sample barcodes and Illumina adapters were attached in a final 25-cycle PCR using Deep VentR polymerase. Before sequencing, amplicons of 200-500 bp were purified from gel using a QIAquick gel extraction kit. The TCRbeta amplicons were sequenced with 250-bp paired-end reads on an Illumina HiSeq 2500. Turning to the authors' computational methods: Reads were quality-trimmed with Trimmomatic v0.33, and paired reads were merged with FLASH v1.2.11 to recover full CDR3 sequences. V, D and J germline segments were assigned to the rearranged TCRbeta sequences by MiGEC v1.2.1b. VDJtools v1.0.0 computed clonotype statistics and Shannon-Wiener diversity indices. Except for diversity analysis, only each sample's 250 most abundant clonotypes were used in subsequent analyses to reduce sampling bias. TCRdb itself trimmed the public reads at Q25 with fastp, ran MiXCR and retained productive beta chains. Duplicate CDR3 protein sequences are folded into a single record with the most common DNA and genes. The authors' filters were not applied to this entry. The sample table contains under 130,000 distinct CDR3 sequences; only one count was recorded for around 80% of them. The ten largest clones take up about 20% of the sample.

Material: liver tumor tissue from sampling region 3. This sample's cell subset or site label indicates: tumor region T3, left-lateral pole. This clonotype was obtained from a man in his forties with primary liver carcinoma and hepatitis B virus infection. The rearrangement combines TRBV12-5 with TRBJ2-7; the D gene is possibly TRBD1 or TRBD2, each agreeing over 5 bases. The DNA reads as follows: TGTGCCTCTGAGGGGACCAGTTCCTACGAGCAGTACTTC. Translated, it gives CASEGTSSYEQYF.